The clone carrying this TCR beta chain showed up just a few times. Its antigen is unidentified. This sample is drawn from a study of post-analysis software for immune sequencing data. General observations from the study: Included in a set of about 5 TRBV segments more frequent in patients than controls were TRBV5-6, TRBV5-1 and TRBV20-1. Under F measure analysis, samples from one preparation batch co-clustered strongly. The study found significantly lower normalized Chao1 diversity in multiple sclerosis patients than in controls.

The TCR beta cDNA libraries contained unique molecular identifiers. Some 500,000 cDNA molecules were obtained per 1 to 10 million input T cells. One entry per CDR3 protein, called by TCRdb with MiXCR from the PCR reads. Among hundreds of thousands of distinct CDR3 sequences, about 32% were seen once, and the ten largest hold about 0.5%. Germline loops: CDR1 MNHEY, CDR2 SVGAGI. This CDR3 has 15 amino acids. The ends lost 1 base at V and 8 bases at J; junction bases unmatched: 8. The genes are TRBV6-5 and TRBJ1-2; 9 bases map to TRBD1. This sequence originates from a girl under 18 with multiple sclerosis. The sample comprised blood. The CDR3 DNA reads TGTGCCAGCAGTTACTGGGGAAACAGGGGGCTGGGCTACACCTTC. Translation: CASSYWGNRGLGYTF.